This T cell receptor beta chain is drawn from a study of vaccination effects on CD4 cells after COVID-19. To note about this clone: Its cognate antigen is unknown.

Germline-derived CDR1 and CDR2 are SGHKS and YYEKEE (reference sequence). J lost 3 bases, V lost 2 bases, and 7 bases had no gene match. The CDR3 spans 15 residues. The repertoire was sequenced with immunoSEQ multiplex PCR; TCRdb's copy has only in-frame clones and lacks some. Among approximately 23,000 clones, roughly 70% were seen once, and the ten largest hold 6.5% to 10%. Antigen-specific CD4+ T cells were expanded with viral peptide pools in the ViraFEST assay before sequencing. Culture lasted 10 days before CD4+ T cell isolation. Two-dose vaccination with either BNT162b2 or mRNA-1273 was given to the participants.

The input for sequencing was CD4+ T cells from PBMCs cultured with SARS-CoV-2 spike peptides, taken after COVID-19 vaccination. The TCR originated in a human donor who received a COVID-19 vaccine. V usage is TRBV5-5 and J usage is TRBJ2-7; TRBD1 aligns across 8 bases. The CDR3 protein is CASSFSTGGSYEQYF. The CDR3 DNA reads as TGTGCCAGCAGCTTCTCAACAGGGGGTAGCTACGAGCAGTACTTC.